One sample yielded the 31 T cell receptor beta chains listed below, sequenced in a study of T cells in Graves' hyperthyroidism and ophthalmopathy. TCR beta CDR3 sequences were amplified from RNA transcripts. The study used the HTBI primer set for a first-round RT-PCR of the TCR CDR3. TCRdb processed the multiplex PCR reads anew with MiXCR; each CDR3 protein has one entry. The data show some 620,000 distinct CDR3 sequences, 15% to 20% seen once. Material for sequencing was blood. These receptors originate from a woman aged 25-40 years with Graves' hyperthyroidism.

This rearrangement joins TRBV6-2 or TRBV6-3 to TRBJ2-6; D is tentatively TRBD1 or TRBD2 (5 bases each). V lost 8 bases to trimming and J lost 0 bases, with 14 bases between them. This CDR3 contains 16 residues. The germline V gene encodes CDR1 MNHEY and CDR2 SVGEGT. The CDR3 region is CASGDGYHSGANVLTF. The CDR3 DNA reads TGTGCCAGCGGGGACGGTTATCACTCTGGGGCCAACGTCCTGACTTTC.

This clonotype was detected many times. The chain recombines TRBV20-1 with TRBJ2-7, with TRBD2 identical over 7 bases. Unmatched junction bases numbered 2, after V lost 0 bases and J lost 0 bases. CDR3 size: 14 residues. The V gene's germline CDR1 is DFQATT and CDR2 SNEGSKA (reference sequence). DNA of the CDR3: TGCAGTGCTAGAGATCTAGCGGACTCCTACGAGCAGTACTTC. Amino acids: CSARDLADSYEQYF.

This clonotype occurred a few times. This chain joins TRBV2 and TRBJ2-3; D is ambiguous. The V end was cut by 5 bases, the J end by 2 bases, with 11 bases between. The CDR3 covers 14 residues. Germline values: CDR1 SNHLY, CDR2 FYNNEI. The CDR3 DNA sequence: TGTGCCAGCAGTTCTTATAGATCCACAGATACGCAGTATTTT. The encoded protein is CASSSYRSTDTQYF.

As for this clonotype: The junction differs from germline at one of its ends, possibly a read error. The chain is built from TRBV5-1 and TRBJ2-2; D is perhaps TRBD2 (7 bases). Per the germline V gene, CDR1 is SGHRS and CDR2 is YFSETQ. This CDR3 has 15 residues. DNA of the CDR3: TGTGCCAGCAGCATGGGGGCGGGAGCAAGCGGGGAGCTGTTTTTT. Its translation is CASSMGAGASGELFF. Based on the CDR3 plus reference TRBV5-1 and TRBJ2-2, the full variable domain is KAGVTQTPRYLIKTRGQQVTLSCSPISGHRSVSWYQQTPGQGLQFLFEYFSETQRNKGNFPGRFSGRQFSNSRSEMNVSTLELGDSALYLCASSMGAGASGELFFGEGSRLTVL.

CDR3 sequence (DNA): TGCAGTGGGGCTAGCGGGAGGGGTGAGCAGTTCTTC. Protein product: CSGASGRGEQFF. The V and J genes are TRBV20-1 and TRBJ2-1; 12 positions agree with TRBD2. The CDR3 has 12 amino acids. Looked up from germline, CDR1 is DFQATT and CDR2 is SNEGSKA (reference sequence). J lost 9 bases, V lost 7 bases, and 4 bases had no gene match.

This clonotype was recorded many times. The rearrangement joins TRBV10-3 to TRBJ1-1, with D uncertain. V shed 3 bases and J shed 10 bases, with 18 bases lying between them. The CDR3 is 14 amino acids. Germline V gene sequence: CDR1 ENHRY, CDR2 SYGVKD. CDR3 in amino acids: CAISDQSNRGGAFF. CDR3 in DNA: TGTGCCATCAGTGATCAATCTAACCGAGGAGGAGCTTTCTTT.

This clonotype was picked up many times. The chain combines TRBV29-1 with TRBJ2-1; 10 bases line up with TRBD2. The CDR3 has 15 amino acids. V trimming: 4 bases; J trimming: 4 bases; junction bases outside the gene matches: 7. Germline V gives CDR1 SQVTM, CDR2 ANQGSEA. The CDR3 DNA sequence: TGCAGCGTTGCCGGGCCTAGCGGGAGTTACAATGAGCAGTTCTTC. As protein: CSVAGPSGSYNEQFF.

The CDR3 nucleotides read TGTGCCAGCAGCGTAGAGGGCGGGCAGAGGAGCTCTGGGGCCAACGTCCTGACTTTC. This gives the protein CASSVEGGQRSSGANVLTF. The chain carries TRBV9 and TRBJ2-6; a possible D gene is TRBD2 (5 bases). Looked up from germline, CDR1 is SGDLS and CDR2 is YYNGEE. With 0 bases removed from V and 0 bases from J, the gap between germline ends came to 16 bases. This CDR3 is built from 19 residues.

This clonotype was seen at least ten times. In nucleotides, the CDR3 is TGTGCCAGCAGTTCCGGACAGGGGTGGACTGAAGCTTTCTTT. Translated, it gives CASSSGQGWTEAFF. This chain joins TRBV27 and TRBJ1-1, with 9 bases aligning to TRBD1. The V and J ends lost 4 bases and 5 bases, in that order; junction bases with no gene match: 5. CDR3 size: 14 residues. Per the germline V gene, CDR1 is MNHEY and CDR2 is SMNVEV (reference sequence).

This chain connects TRBV7-2 to TRBJ2-1; TRBD1 might be the D (6 bases). Per germline, CDR1 SGHTA and CDR2 FQGNSA. The CDR3 runs 15 residues. V was shortened by 5 bases and J by 7 bases, with 18 bases between the two germline ends. CDR3 in amino acids: CASSQQGPKANEQFF. CDR3 bases: TGTGCCAGCAGCCAACAGGGACCGAAAGCGAATGAGCAGTTCTTC.

This clonotype was seen repeatedly, ten times or more. The chain has TRBV11-1 and TRBJ2-1; 10 bases line up with TRBD2. Trimming at V came to 4 bases and at J to 9 bases, leaving 9 bases not matched to a gene. Germline CDR1 and CDR2: SGHAT and FQDESV (reference sequence). CDR3 size: 15 residues. The DNA for the CDR3 is TGTGCCAGCAGCTCACCAGCGGGAGGGAAGGCTGAGCAGTTCTTC. Amino acids: CASSSPAGGKAEQFF.

As for this clonotype: The junction shows a germline mismatch at one end, possibly a read error. The chain uses TRBV20-1 and TRBJ2-5; D gene ambiguous. The CDR3 totals 13 residues. The germline CDR1 and CDR2 sequences are DFQATT and SNEGSKA (reference sequence). The CDR3 spells CSARDLGPAEDHF. DNA for the CDR3: TGCAGTGCTAGAGATCTTGGCCCGGCAGAAGATCACTTC.

Ten or more counts support this clonotype. The V gene is TRBV27, the J gene TRBJ2-1; TRBD2 agrees at 13 bases. The CDR3 is made up of 19 amino acids. CDR1 MNHEY and CDR2 SMNVEV come from the germline V gene (reference sequence). The J segment lost 1 base and the V segment lost 5 bases, leaving 11 bases of the junction unmatched. DNA of the CDR3: TGTGCCAGCAGTACCTCCCTCGGGACTAGCGGGACGTCCTACAATGAGCAGTTCTTC. Protein product: CASSTSLGTSGTSYNEQFF.

The J gene is TRBJ2-5, the V gene TRBV11-2; 7 nucleotides align to TRBD2. CDR3 length equals 15 residues. V trimming: 5 bases; J trimming: 0 bases; junction bases outside the gene matches: 6. CDR1 and CDR2 (germline): SGHAT, FQNNGV. CDR3 nucleotides: TGTGCCAGCAGCCGCCACACTAGCGACCAAGAGACCCAGTACTTC. The encoded protein is CASSRHTSDQETQYF. Filled out from reference TRBV11-2 and TRBJ2-5, the complete variable domain reads EAGVAQSPRYKIIEKRQSVAFWCNPISGHATLYWYQQILGQGPKLLIQFQNNGVVDDSQLPKDRFSAERLKGVDSTLKIQPAKLEDSAVYLCASSRHTSDQETQYFGPGTRLLVL.

The rearrangement uses TRBV7-8 and TRBJ1-4; D gene uncertain. The germline V gene encodes CDR1 SGHVS and CDR2 FQNEAQ. CDR3 length: 11 amino acids. V lost 5 bases and J lost 10, with 8 bases in between. Here the CDR3 reads CASSPSVKLFF. The CDR3 nucleotides are TGTGCCAGCAGCCCGAGTGTAAAACTGTTTTTT.

The genes are TRBV14 and TRBJ2-3; tentative D call: TRBD2 (6 bases). V was cut by 1 base and J by 7 bases, with 15 bases left in between. The CDR3 consists of 15 residues. Looked up from germline, CDR1 is SGHDN and CDR2 is FVKESK. The CDR3 DNA reads as TGTGCCAGCAGCCAAGTGGGAGGCGCACAATATACGCAGTATTTT. This gives the protein CASSQVGGAQYTQYF.

This clonotype came up many times. The V gene is TRBV29-1, the J gene TRBJ1-5, with D unclear. The germline CDR1 and CDR2 sequences are SQVTM and ANQGSEA. V was trimmed by 6 bases and J by 0 bases, leaving 15 bases between them. The CDR3 sequence is 15 residues long. DNA for the CDR3: TGCAGCGTCGCCGTGGCAGTCGATAGCAATCAGCCCCAGCATTTT. It specifies CSVAVAVDSNQPQHF.

This clonotype was picked up a small number of times. The chain carries TRBV12-5 and TRBJ2-1; maybe TRBD2 (5 bases). The CDR3 loop spans 14 amino acids. From germline, CDR1 is LGHNT and CDR2 FRNRAP. V lost 7 bases and J lost 5, with 15 bases in between. The CDR3: CASVSSNLNNEQFF. CDR3 DNA sequence: TGTGCTAGTGTTTCTAGCAATCTCAACAATGAGCAGTTCTTC.

To note about this clonotype: This clone may be a read error of a much larger clone one base away. The V and J genes are TRBV7-2 and TRBJ1-2; the D gene is possibly TRBD1 (5 bases). The V end lost 5 bases, the J end lost 1 base, and 11 bases lay between the germline ends. The germline V gene has CDR1 SGHTA and CDR2 FQGNSA. CDR3 length: 14 amino acids. Here the CDR3 DNA reads TGTGCCAGCAGCCGAACAGGTTTTAACTATGGCTACACCTTC. It specifies CASSRTGFNYGYTF.

The genes are TRBV5-6 and TRBJ2-2; no reliable D call. The germline V gene has CDR1 SGHDT and CDR2 YYEEEE. The CDR3 has 15 residues. Trimming left V 1 base short and J 5 bases short, with 12 bases between. The chain's CDR3 is CASSLFTGITGELFF. The CDR3 DNA is TGTGCCAGCAGCTTGTTCACGGGTATAACCGGGGAGCTGTTTTTT.

This clonotype was counted ten times or more. The CDR3 here is CASTAGEIYEQYF. The CDR3 DNA sequence: TGTGCCAGCACGGCAGGTGAGATCTACGAGCAGTACTTC. The rearrangement uses TRBV28 and TRBJ2-7, with no clear D. CDR1 is MDHEN and CDR2 is SYDVKM in the germline V gene. Trimming cost V 7 bases and J 3 bases, with 13 bases left between them. This CDR3 has 13 amino acids.

The chain has TRBV6-2 or TRBV6-3 and TRBJ1-5, with D possibly being TRBD1 (5 bases). Germline CDR1 MNHEY, CDR2 SVGEGT. CDR3 length: 13 amino acids. Trimming took off 9 bases at V and 8 bases at J, with 17 bases between the two ends. The CDR3: CASGATYVEPQHF. The CDR3 nucleotides are TGTGCCAGTGGGGCCACCTATGTAGAGCCCCAGCATTTT.

The V call is TRBV12-3 or TRBV12-4, the J call TRBJ2-7, with D tentatively TRBD2 (6 bases). The CDR3 loop spans 14 amino acids. With 3 bases removed from V and 3 bases from J, the gap between germline ends came to 12 bases. The CDR3, as DNA: TGTGCCAGCAGTTTGTGGGGGGTTGGCTACGAGCAGTACTTC. As protein: CASSLWGVGYEQYF.

This clonotype was picked up a small number of times. The chain employs TRBV12-3 or TRBV12-4 and TRBJ1-4; 7 bases are a match to TRBD1. The junction had 2 bases not matched to a gene; V was cut back by 8 bases and J by 5 bases. The CDR3 covers 12 residues. The CDR3 loop is CASGTANEKLFF. The CDR3 DNA reads TGTGCCAGCGGGACAGCGAATGAAAAACTGTTTTTT.

This clonotype was observed a few times. The chain recombines TRBV5-4 with TRBJ2-2; 9 nucleotides align to TRBD1. Germline V gene sequence: CDR1 SGHNT, CDR2 YYREEE (reference sequence). The CDR3 has 16 residues. V trimming: 1 base; J trimming: 2 bases; junction bases outside the gene matches: 3. CDR3 region: CASSLWTGVNTGELFF. The CDR3, as DNA: TGTGCCAGCAGCTTGTGGACAGGGGTCAACACCGGGGAGCTGTTTTTT. Combining the CDR3 with reference TRBV5-4 and TRBJ2-2 gives the whole variable domain ETGVTQSPTHLIKTRGQQVTLRCSSQSGHNTVSWYQQALGQGPQFIFQYYREEENGRGNFPPRFSGLQFPNYSSELNVNALELDDSALYLCASSLWTGVNTGELFFGEGSRLTVL.

The gene calls are TRBV5-4 and TRBJ1-4; D is unresolved. CDR1 SGHNT and CDR2 YYREEE come from the germline V gene (reference sequence). The CDR3 runs 13 residues. With 2 bases removed from V and 8 bases from J, the gap between germline ends came to 10 bases. The CDR3 sequence is CASSLKAREKLFF. The CDR3 nucleotides read TGTGCCAGCAGCTTAAAGGCGAGAGAAAAACTGTTTTTT. The full variable domain, rest sourced from reference TRBV5-4 and TRBJ1-4, is ETGVTQSPTHLIKTRGQQVTLRCSSQSGHNTVSWYQQALGQGPQFIFQYYREEENGRGNFPPRFSGLQFPNYSSELNVNALELDDSALYLCASSLKAREKLFFGSGTQLSVL.

The gene calls are TRBV3-1 and TRBJ2-7; unclear D gene. Germline V CDR1 and CDR2: LGHDT, YNNKEL (reference sequence). This CDR3 comprises 15 residues. Deletions cut 1 base from V and 3 bases from J, with 13 bases between. The CDR3 DNA follows: TGTGCCAGCAGCCAAGTTCCCAGACTGATCTACGAGCAGTACTTC. Amino acids: CASSQVPRLIYEQYF.

This clonotype was seen at least ten times. The chain has TRBV7-8 and TRBJ2-1; D may be TRBD2 (5 bases). This CDR3 comprises 15 residues. The germline V and J ends were trimmed by 5 bases and 8 bases, with 19 bases remaining between them. The V gene's germline CDR1 is SGHVS and CDR2 FQNEAQ. As DNA, the CDR3 is TGTGCCAGCAGCCCTTCTCGGGGTAGCAGCGATGAGCAGTTCTTC. Translated, it gives CASSPSRGSSDEQFF.

This clonotype has ten or more counts. V gene TRBV6-4 combines with J gene TRBJ2-3; D is undetermined. Germline-derived CDR1 and CDR2 are MRHNA and SNTAGT. CDR3 length: 13 amino acids. V lost 0 bases and J lost 3, with 4 bases in between. The DNA of the CDR3 is TGTGCCAGCAGTGACTCAGAGACAGATACGCAGTATTTT. Amino acids: CASSDSETDTQYF.

In this sample, this clonotype turned up many times. This chain connects TRBV28 to TRBJ2-1; TRBD2 might be the D (6 bases). V was clipped by 4 bases and J by 5 bases, with 15 bases between them. The CDR3 is made up of 15 amino acids. From germline, CDR1 is MDHEN and CDR2 SYDVKM. CDR3 region: CASSSNLGLHNEQFF. CDR3 coding DNA: TGTGCCAGCAGTTCAAACCTGGGACTCCACAATGAGCAGTTCTTC. The full variable domain, completed using reference TRBV28 and TRBJ2-1, is DVKVTQSSRYLVKRTGEKVFLECVQDMDHENMFWYRQDPGLGLRLIYFSYDVKMKEKGDIPEGYSVSREKKERFSLILESASTNQTSMYLCASSSNLGLHNEQFFGPGTRLTVL.

About this clonotype itself: Sequence at one end of the junction differs from germline and may be a read error. The CDR3 here is CASSQVRGVTVQYF. CDR3 bases: TGCGCCAGCAGCCAAGTGAGGGGGGTTACGGTCCAGTACTTC. The chain carries TRBV7-2 and TRBJ2-5, with D perhaps assigned TRBD1 or TRBD2 (6 bases each). Germline CDR1 reads SGHTA; CDR2 reads FQGNSA. The CDR3 covers 14 residues.